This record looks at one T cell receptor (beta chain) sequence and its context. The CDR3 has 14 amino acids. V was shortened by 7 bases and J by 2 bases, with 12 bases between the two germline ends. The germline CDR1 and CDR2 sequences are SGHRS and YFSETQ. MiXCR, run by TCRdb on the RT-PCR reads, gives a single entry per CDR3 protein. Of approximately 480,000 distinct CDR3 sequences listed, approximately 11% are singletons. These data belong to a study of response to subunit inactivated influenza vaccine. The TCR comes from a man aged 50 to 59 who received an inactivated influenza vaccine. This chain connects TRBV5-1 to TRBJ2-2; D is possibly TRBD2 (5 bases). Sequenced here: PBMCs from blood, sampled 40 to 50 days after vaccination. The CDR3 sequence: CASGEWANTGELFF. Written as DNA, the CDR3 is TGCGCCAGCGGGGAGTGGGCCAACACCGGGGAGCTGTTTTTT.